Listed below are T cell receptor beta chains from one sample, sequenced in a study of CD8 T cells in ankylosing spondylitis. TCRdb called the 5' RACE reads again in MiXCR, with one record for every CDR3 protein. The data hold roughly 470,000 distinct CDR3 sequences, with about 24% observed a single time. Source material: blood, either unsorted or a sorted T cell fraction (not recorded which). All receptors come from a male donor with ankylosing spondylitis. Both conserved end residues are part of each CDR3. Fields, in order: V gene, J gene, CDR3 protein.

V: TRBV7-8
J: TRBJ2-1
CDR3: CASSLLGAGGRRDEQFF

V: TRBV4-1
J: TRBJ2-1
CDR3: CASRQGLAGGNEQFF

V: TRBV6-5
J: TRBJ1-5
CDR3: CASSYLYSNQPQHF

V: TRBV11-3
J: TRBJ2-5
CDR3: CYLGAKDPQETQYF

V: TRBV5-1
J: TRBJ2-3
CDR3: CASSLGQAGTDTQYF

V: TRBV12-3/TRBV12-4
J: TRBJ1-1
CDR3: CASSFAGGSGTEAFF

V: TRBV24-1
J: TRBJ2-3
CDR3: CATSDHMDRHTDTQYF

V: TRBV3-1
J: TRBJ2-2
CDR3: CASSLHLAGGAGELFF

V: TRBV18
J: TRBJ1-6
CDR3: CASSSGDYNSPLHF

V: TRBV9
J: TRBJ2-3
CDR3: CASSVAVSGSSTDTQYF

V: TRBV29-1
J: TRBJ1-3
CDR3: CSVAGPGNTIYF

V: TRBV7-2
J: TRBJ2-4
CDR3: CASSLVSGQSQYF

V: TRBV5-1
J: TRBJ2-7
CDR3: CASKQGVWSYEQYF

V: TRBV5-1
J: TRBJ1-5
CDR3: CASSLNPQDYSNQPQHF

V: TRBV11-1
J: TRBJ2-2
CDR3: CASSPQVTGRYILGELFF

V: TRBV5-1
J: TRBJ1-2
CDR3: CASSLMYSYGYTF

V: TRBV11-2
J: TRBJ2-1
CDR3: CASSFIQASNNEQFF

V: TRBV5-1
J: TRBJ2-2
CDR3: CATSLEGAGTGELFF

V: TRBV3-1
J: TRBJ2-1
CDR3: CASSSGTDSYNEQFF

V: TRBV24-1
J: TRBJ2-3
CDR3: CATSGRARGPFLTDTQYF

V: TRBV3-1
J: TRBJ1-5
CDR3: CASSQTGQAENQPQHF

V: TRBV25-1
J: TRBJ1-4
CDR3: CASSDKGPTREKLFF